This T cell receptor (beta chain) was sequenced during a study of T cell repertoires in cytomegalovirus infection. Whole-study context: HLA-C-restricted CMV epitopes, recently identified, and well-studied HLA-B-restricted ones were used by the study. Both CMV infection and a matching HLA type were indicated by public TCR beta signatures.

Germline CDR1 is GTSNPN and CDR2 is SVGIG (reference sequence). Germline trimming cut 0 bases from V and 0 bases from J; bases unmatched to any gene: 8. CDR3 length equals 17 residues. MiXCR, applied by TCRdb to the reads, yields one record per CDR3 protein. The profile covers approximately 350,000 distinct CDR3 sequences, with around a third appearing a single time and approximately 12% taken by the ten largest. Notes on the study in general: CMV carriers having the relevant HLA were flagged by cumulative public TCR beta family frequency.

As to this clonotype: The antigen is unknown.

This chain connects TRBV30 to TRBJ1-3, with 7 bases that match TRBD1. The sequencing here drew on cultured PBMCs, taken from culture after CMV antigen stimulation. This receptor was identified in a human donor in good health (CMV status not recorded). Some clones in this sample may be carry-over from other donors' samples. This chain's CDR3 is CAWSVLKTGSSGNTIYF. DNA for the CDR3: TGTGCCTGGAGTGTACTAAAGACAGGGAGCTCTGGAAACACCATATATTTT.